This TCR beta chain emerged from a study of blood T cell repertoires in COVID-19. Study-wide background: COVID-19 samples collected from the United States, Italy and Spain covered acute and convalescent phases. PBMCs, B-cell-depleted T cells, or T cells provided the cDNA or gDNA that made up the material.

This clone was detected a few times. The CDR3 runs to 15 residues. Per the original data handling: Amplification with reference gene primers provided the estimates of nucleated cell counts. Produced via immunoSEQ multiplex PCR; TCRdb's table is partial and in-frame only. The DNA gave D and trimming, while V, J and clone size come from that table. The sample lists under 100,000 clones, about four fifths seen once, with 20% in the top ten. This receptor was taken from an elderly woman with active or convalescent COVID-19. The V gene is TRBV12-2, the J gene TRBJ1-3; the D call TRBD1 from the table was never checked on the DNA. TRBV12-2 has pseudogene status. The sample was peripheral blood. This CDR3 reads CASRSRGSSGNTIYF. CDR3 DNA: TGTGCAAGTCGCTCCAGGGGGAGCTCTGGAAACACCATATATTTT.